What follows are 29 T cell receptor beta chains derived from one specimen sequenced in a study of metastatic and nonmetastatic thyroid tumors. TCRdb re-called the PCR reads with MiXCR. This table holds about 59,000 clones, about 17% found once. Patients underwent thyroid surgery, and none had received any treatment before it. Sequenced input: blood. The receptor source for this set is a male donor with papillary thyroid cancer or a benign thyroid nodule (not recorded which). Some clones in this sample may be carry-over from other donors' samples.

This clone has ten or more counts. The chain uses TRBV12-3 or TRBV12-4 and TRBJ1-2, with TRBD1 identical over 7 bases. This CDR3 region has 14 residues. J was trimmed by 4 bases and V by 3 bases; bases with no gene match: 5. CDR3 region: CASSFAGGVYGYTF. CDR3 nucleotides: TGTGCCAGCAGTTTCGCAGGGGGGGTCTATGGCTACACCTTC.

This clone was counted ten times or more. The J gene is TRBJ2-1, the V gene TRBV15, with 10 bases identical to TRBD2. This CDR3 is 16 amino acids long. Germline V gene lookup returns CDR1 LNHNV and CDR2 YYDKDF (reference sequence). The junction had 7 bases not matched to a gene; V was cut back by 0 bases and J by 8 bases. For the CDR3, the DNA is TGTGCCACCAGCAGAGATAAGGCCCTAGCGGGAGATGAGCAGTTCTTC. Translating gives CATSRDKALAGDEQFF. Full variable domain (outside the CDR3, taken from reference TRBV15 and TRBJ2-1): DAMVIQNPRYQVTQFGKPVTLSCSQTLNHNVMYWYQQKSSQAPKLLFHYYDKDFNNEADTPDNFQSRRPNTSFCFLDIRSPGLGDTAMYLCATSRDKALAGDEQFFGPGTRLTVL.

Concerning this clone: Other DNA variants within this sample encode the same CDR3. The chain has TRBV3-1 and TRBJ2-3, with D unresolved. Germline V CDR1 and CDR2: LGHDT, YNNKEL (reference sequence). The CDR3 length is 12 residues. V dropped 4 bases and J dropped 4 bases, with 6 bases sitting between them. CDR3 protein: CASSRGADTQYF. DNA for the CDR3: TGTGCCAGCAGCCGTGGGGCAGATACGCAGTATTTT.

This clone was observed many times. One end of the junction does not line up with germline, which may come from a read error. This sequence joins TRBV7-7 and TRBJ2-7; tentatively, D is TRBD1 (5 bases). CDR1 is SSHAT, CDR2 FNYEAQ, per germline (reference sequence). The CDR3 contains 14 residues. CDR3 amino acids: CASREDRSSYEQYF. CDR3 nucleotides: TGTGCTAGCAGAGAAGACAGATCCTCCTACGAGCAGTACTTC.

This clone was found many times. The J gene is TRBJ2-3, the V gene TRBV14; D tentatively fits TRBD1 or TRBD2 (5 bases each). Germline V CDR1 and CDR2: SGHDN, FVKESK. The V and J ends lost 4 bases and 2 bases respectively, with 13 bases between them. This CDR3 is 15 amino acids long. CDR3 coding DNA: TGTGCCAGCAGCCCGGGACGCTTTGTCACAGATACGCAGTATTTT. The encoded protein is CASSPGRFVTDTQYF.

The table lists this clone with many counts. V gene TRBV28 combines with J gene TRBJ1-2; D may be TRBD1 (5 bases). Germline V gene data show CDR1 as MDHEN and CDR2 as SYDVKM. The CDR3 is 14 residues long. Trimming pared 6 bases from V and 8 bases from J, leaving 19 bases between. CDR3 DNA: TGTGCCAGCAGCTCCCTAGGAGGGGTCGGGGGCTACACCTTC. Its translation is CASSSLGGVGGYTF.

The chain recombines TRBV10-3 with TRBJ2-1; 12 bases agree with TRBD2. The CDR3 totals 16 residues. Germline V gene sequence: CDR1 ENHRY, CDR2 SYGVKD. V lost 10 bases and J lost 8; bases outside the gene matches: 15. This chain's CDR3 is CASTHVPGLAGYEQFF. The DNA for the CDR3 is TGTGCCAGCACGCACGTGCCCGGACTAGCGGGATATGAGCAGTTCTTC.

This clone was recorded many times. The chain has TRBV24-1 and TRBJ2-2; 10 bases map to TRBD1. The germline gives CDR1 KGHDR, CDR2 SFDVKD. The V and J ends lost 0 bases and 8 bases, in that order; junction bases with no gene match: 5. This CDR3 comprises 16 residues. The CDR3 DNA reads TGTGCCACCAGTGATTTGCTAGGACAGGGGGAAGGGGAGCTGTTTTTT. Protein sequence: CATSDLLGQGEGELFF.

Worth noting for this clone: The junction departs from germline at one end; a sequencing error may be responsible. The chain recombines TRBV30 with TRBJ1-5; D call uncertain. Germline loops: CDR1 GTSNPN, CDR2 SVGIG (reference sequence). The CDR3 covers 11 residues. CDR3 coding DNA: TGTTCCTGGAGTGATGGGGTCGGCCAGCATTTT. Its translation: CSWSDGVGQHF.

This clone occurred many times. The CDR3 sequence: CASGPGRDRQETQYF. The DNA for the CDR3 is TGTGCTAGTGGTCCCGGCCGGGACAGACAAGAGACCCAGTACTTC. The chain is built from TRBV12-5 and TRBJ2-5; 7 bases map to TRBD1. Germline CDR1 LGHNT, CDR2 FRNRAP. The CDR3 runs to 15 residues. The junction had 8 bases not matched to a gene; V was cut back by 5 bases and J by 2 bases.

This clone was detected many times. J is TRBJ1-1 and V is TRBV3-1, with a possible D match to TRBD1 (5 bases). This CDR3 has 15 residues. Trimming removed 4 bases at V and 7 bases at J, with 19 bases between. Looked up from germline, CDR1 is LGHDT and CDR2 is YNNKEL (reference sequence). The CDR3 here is CASSRTRQSRLEAFF. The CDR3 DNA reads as TGTGCCAGCAGCCGGACCAGACAGTCTCGCCTTGAAGCTTTCTTT.

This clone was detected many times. CDR3 DNA sequence: TGTGCCAGCAGCGTAGGACCGGGCACTGAAGCTTTCTTT. This sequence encodes CASSVGPGTEAFF. This sequence joins TRBV9 and TRBJ1-1; D is undetermined. Trimming pared 0 bases from V and 4 bases from J, leaving 7 bases between. The germline CDR1 and CDR2 sequences are SGDLS and YYNGEE. This CDR3 region has 13 residues.

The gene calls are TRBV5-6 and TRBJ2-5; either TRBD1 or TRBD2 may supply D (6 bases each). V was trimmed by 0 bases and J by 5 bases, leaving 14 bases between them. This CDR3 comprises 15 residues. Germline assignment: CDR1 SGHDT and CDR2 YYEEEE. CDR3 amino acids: CASSLVRGRRETQYF. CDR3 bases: TGTGCCAGCAGCTTGGTACGGGGGCGCCGGGAGACCCAGTACTTC.

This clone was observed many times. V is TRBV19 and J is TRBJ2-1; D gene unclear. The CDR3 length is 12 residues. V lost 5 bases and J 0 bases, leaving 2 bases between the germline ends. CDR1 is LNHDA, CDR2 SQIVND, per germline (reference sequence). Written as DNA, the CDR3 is TGTGCCAGTAGTGACTCCTACAATGAGCAGTTCTTC. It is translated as CASSDSYNEQFF.

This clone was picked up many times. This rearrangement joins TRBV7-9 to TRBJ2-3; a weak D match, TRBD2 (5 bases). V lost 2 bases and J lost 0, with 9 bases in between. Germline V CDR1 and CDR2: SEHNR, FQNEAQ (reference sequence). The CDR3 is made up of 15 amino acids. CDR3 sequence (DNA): TGTGCCAGCAGCTTAAGGGAGAAGAGCACAGATACGCAGTATTTT. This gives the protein CASSLREKSTDTQYF. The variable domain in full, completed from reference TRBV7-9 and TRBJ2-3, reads DTGVSQNPRHKITKRGQNVTFRCDPISEHNRLYWYRQTLGQGPEFLTYFQNEAQLEKSRLLSDRFSAERPKGSFSTLEIQRTEQGDSAMYLCASSLREKSTDTQYFGPGTRLTVL.

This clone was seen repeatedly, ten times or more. CDR3 bases: TGTGCCAGCAGCTTGTACAGACGCACAGATACGCAGTATTTT. The encoded protein is CASSLYRRTDTQYF. J is TRBJ2-3 and V is TRBV5-6; D remains unclear. Germline V lookup: CDR1 SGHDT, CDR2 YYEEEE. The V end was cut by 1 base, the J end by 1 base, with 7 bases between. The CDR3 spans 14 residues.

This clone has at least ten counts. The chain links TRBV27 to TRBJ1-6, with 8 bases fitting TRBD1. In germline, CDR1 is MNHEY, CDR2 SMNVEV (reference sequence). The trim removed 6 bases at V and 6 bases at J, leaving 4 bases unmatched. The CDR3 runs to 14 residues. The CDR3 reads CASRDDRGNSPLHF. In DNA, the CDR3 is TGTGCCAGCAGAGACGACAGGGGTAATTCACCCCTCCACTTT.

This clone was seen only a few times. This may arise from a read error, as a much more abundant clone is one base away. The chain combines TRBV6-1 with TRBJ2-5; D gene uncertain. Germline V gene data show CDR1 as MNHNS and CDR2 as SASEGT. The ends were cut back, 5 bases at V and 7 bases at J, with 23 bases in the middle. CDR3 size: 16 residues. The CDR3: CASSPPAWQWSGTQYF. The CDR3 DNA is TGTGCCAGCAGTCCTCCTGCTTGGCAGTGGAGTGGGACCCAGTACTTC.

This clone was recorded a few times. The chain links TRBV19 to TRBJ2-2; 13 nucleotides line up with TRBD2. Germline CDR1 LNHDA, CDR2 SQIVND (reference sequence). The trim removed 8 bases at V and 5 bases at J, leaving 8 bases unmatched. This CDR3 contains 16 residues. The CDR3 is CASWFGTSGETGELFF. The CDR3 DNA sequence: TGTGCCAGTTGGTTTGGGACTAGCGGGGAGACCGGGGAGCTGTTTTTT.

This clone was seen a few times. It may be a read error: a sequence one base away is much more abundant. The CDR3: CASSGSRGRNEAFF. In nucleotides, the CDR3 is TGTGCCAGCAGCGGCTCCAGGGGGAGGAATGAAGCTTTCTTT. V and J are TRBV9 and TRBJ1-1, with 7 bases fitting TRBD1. CDR1 is SGDLS and CDR2 is YYNGEE in the germline V gene. V was pared by 3 bases and J by 7 bases, with 9 bases of the junction left unmatched. The CDR3 runs to 14 residues.

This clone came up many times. CDR3 amino acids: CASSQALRALAGYNEQFF. CDR3 DNA sequence: TGCGCCAGCAGCCAAGCCCTGAGGGCGCTAGCAGGCTACAATGAGCAGTTCTTC. The chain links TRBV4-3 to TRBJ2-1, with a weak D call TRBD2 (5 bases). CDR1 is LGHNA, CDR2 YSLEER, per germline. The CDR3 sequence is 18 residues long. The V end lost 1 base, the J end lost 3 bases, and 19 bases lay between the germline ends.

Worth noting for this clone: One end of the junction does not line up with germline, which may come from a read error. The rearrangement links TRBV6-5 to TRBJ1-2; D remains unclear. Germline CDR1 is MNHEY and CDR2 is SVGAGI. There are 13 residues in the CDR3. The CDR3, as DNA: TGTGCCAGCAGTTACTCAGGTAACTATGGCAACACCTTC. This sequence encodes CASSYSGNYGNTF.

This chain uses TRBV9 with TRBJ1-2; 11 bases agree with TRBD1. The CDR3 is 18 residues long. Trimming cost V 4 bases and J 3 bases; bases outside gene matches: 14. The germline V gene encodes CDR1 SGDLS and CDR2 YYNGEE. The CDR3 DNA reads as TGTGCCAGCAGCAACCCCGTCCCCTGGACAGGGGGCTACTATGGCTACACCTTC. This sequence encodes CASSNPVPWTGGYYGYTF.

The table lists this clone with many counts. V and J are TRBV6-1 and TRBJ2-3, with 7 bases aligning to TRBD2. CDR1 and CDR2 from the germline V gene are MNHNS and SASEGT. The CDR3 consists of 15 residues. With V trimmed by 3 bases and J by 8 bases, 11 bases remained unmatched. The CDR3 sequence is CASSDGRGVRATQYF. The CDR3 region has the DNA TGTGCCAGCAGTGATGGGAGGGGCGTGCGGGCTACGCAGTATTTT.

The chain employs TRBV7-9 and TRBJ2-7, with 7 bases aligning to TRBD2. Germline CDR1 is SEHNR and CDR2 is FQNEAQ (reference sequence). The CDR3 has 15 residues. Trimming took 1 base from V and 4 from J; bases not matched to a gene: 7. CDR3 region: CASSLDSLAGYEQYF. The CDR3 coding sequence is TGTGCCAGCAGCTTAGACTCTTTAGCGGGTTACGAGCAGTACTTC.

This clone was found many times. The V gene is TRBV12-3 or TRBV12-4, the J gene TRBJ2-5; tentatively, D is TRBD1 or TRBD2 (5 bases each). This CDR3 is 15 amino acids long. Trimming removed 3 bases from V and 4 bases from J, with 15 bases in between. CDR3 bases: TGTGCCAGCAGTTTTTGGCAGGGAGTGGGAGAGACCCAGTACTTC. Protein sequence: CASSFWQGVGETQYF.

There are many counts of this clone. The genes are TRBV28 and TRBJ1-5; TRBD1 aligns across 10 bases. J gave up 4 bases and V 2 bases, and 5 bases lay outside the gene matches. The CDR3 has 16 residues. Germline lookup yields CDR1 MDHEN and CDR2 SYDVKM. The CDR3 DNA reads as TGTGCCAGCAGTTTAGGGGACAGGGGTTATAATCAGCCCCAGCATTTT. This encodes CASSLGDRGYNQPQHF.

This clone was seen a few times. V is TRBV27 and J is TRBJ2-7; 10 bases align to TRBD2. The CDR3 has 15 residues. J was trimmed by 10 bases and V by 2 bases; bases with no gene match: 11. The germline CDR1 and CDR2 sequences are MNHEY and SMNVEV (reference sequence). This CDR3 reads CASSLSLAGDYYQYF. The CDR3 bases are TGTGCCAGCAGTTTAAGCCTAGCGGGAGACTACTATCAGTACTTC.

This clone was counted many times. CDR3 bases: TGTGCCAGTACGAACAGGGTTGCAACTAATGAAAAACTGTTTTTT. Protein sequence: CASTNRVATNEKLFF. J is TRBJ1-4 and V is TRBV19; tentatively, D is TRBD1 (6 bases). Looked up from germline, CDR1 is LNHDA and CDR2 is SQIVND (reference sequence). The CDR3 consists of 15 residues. Trimming took off 7 bases at V and 0 bases at J, with 12 bases between the two ends.